Listed below are T cell receptor beta chains from one sample, sequenced in a study of blood T cells in healthy people across ages. Using its own MiXCR run on the 5' RACE reads, TCRdb lists one record per CDR3 protein. The sample consists of roughly 2 million distinct CDR3 sequences, 49% of them appearing once. Sequences were obtained from blood. These receptors were collected from a woman in her thirties or forties in good health. Both conserved end residues are part of each CDR3. The order of the fields is J gene, V gene, D gene, clone size, CDR3 DNA, CDR3 protein. D genes are given only for firm matches. For some rows the clone size is stated as once, few or many, or as a class when expanded; others skip it.

TRBJ2-7 | TRBV20-1 | . | few | TGCAGTGCTGGGGAGGTGGTCTACGAGCAGTACTTC | CSAGEVVYEQYF
TRBJ2-3 | TRBV20-1 | TRBD1 | . | TGCAGTGCCCAGGGGGCAGAGGTATCGCGGAGCACAGATACGCAGTATTTT | CSAQGAEVSRSTDTQYF
TRBJ2-3 | TRBV24-1 | . | . | TGTGCCACCAGTGATTTGGATGGACCAGATACGCAGTATTTT | CATSDLDGPDTQYF
TRBJ2-1 | TRBV6-1 | . | . | TGTGCCAGCAGTGAAACAGGGCCTCTAGCCTACAATGAGCAGTTCTTC | CASSETGPLAYNEQFF
TRBJ2-3 | TRBV20-1 | TRBD2 | . | TGCAGTGCTAGATTGGGACTAGTAACAGATACGCAGTATTTT | CSARLGLVTDTQYF
TRBJ1-5 | TRBV7-2 | . | . | TGTGCCAGCAGCTTAGACGCCAGGGTCAAACCCCGGCATTTT | CASSLDARVKPRHF
TRBJ2-5 | TRBV9 | TRBD2 | . | TGTGCCAGCAGCACCTGGGACGGGGAGGGTCAGGAGACCCAGTACTTC | CASSTWDGEGQETQYF
TRBJ2-7 | TRBV7-2 | . | few | TGTGCCAGCAGCTTAGCGCCCCCAGGGGAGCAGTACTTC | CASSLAPPGEQYF
TRBJ2-5 | TRBV6-5 | TRBD1 | . | TGTGCCAGCAGTTACTCCTCTCGGACAGGAGCACTTCAAGAGACCCAGTACTTC | CASSYSSRTGALQETQYF
TRBJ2-7 | TRBV6-1 | TRBD1 | . | TGTGCCAGCAGTGGAGGGGGCAGGGGCTACGAGCAGTACTTC | CASSGGGRGYEQYF
TRBJ1-2 | TRBV11-1 | TRBD1 | . | TGTGCCAGCAGCTTAGACGGAGACAGGGTTGGATACTATGGCTACACCTTC | CASSLDGDRVGYYGYTF
TRBJ2-1 | TRBV11-2 | TRBD2 | . | TGTGCCAGCAGCCTAAGGACTAGCAGCCACAATGAGCAGTTCTTC | CASSLRTSSHNEQFF
TRBJ2-5 | TRBV3-1 | TRBD2 | few | TGTGCCAGCAGCCACTACGCTAGCGGGGGGGTAGAGACCCAGTACTTC | CASSHYASGGVETQYF
TRBJ1-1 | TRBV5-5 | . | . | TGTGCCAGCAGCTTGAAGGGGATCAACACTGAAGCTTTCTTT | CASSLKGINTEAFF
TRBJ2-7 | TRBV20-1 | TRBD2 | . | TGCAGTGCTAGTGTCCTAGCGGGTGCTAGGGGCGAGCAGTACTTC | CSASVLAGARGEQYF
TRBJ2-5 | TRBV5-1 | . | once | TGCGCCAGCAGCTTGGAGGGCAGCTACAATGAGCAGCACTTC | CASSLEGSYNEQHF
TRBJ2-5 | TRBV10-3 | TRBD1 | . | TGTGCCATCAGGGAACAGGGGGCCGGAGAGACCCAGTACTTC | CAIREQGAGETQYF
TRBJ2-7 | TRBV12-3/TRBV12-4 | TRBD2 | . | TGTGTCAGCAGCCAAGTGGCTAGCGGGGGATACGAGCAGTACTTC | CVSSQVASGGYEQYF
TRBJ2-1 | TRBV29-1 | TRBD1 | . | TGCAGCGTTGTAGGGGGACAGGCCTACAATGGGCAGTTCTTC | CSVVGGQAYNGQFF
TRBJ2-6 | TRBV7-2 | TRBD1 | . | TGTGCCAGCAGCTTAGCGGGACAGGGTTTCTCTGGGGCCAACGTCCTGACTTTC | CASSLAGQGFSGANVLTF
TRBJ2-1 | TRBV20-1 | . | . | TGCAGTGGAAGCCCTAACAACTACAATGAGCAGTTCTTC | CSGSPNNYNEQFF
TRBJ2-7 | TRBV27 | TRBD2 | . | TGTGCCAACGGCCCTCTAGGAAGCGGGGGGACCTACGAGCAGTACTTC | CANGPLGSGGTYEQYF
TRBJ2-1 | TRBV5-1 | TRBD1 | . | TGCGCCAGCAGCCCCGGGACAGGGCTAATCGATGAGCAGTTCTTC | CASSPGTGLIDEQFF
TRBJ1-2 | TRBV20-1 | . | . | TGCAGTGCTAGAGATTATACACGCCCGCTTTTCTATGGCTACACCTTC | CSARDYTRPLFYGYTF